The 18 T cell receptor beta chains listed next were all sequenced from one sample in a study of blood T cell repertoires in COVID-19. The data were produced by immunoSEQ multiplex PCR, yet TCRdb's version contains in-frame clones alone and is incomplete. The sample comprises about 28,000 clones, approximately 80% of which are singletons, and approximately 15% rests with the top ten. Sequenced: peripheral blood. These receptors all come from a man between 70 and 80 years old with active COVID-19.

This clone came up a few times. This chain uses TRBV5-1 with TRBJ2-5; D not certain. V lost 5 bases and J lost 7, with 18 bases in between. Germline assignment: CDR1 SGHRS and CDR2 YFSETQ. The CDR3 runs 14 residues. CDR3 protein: CASSQIAGPLTQYF. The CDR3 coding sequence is TGCGCCAGCAGTCAAATCGCAGGCCCTTTGACCCAGTACTTC.

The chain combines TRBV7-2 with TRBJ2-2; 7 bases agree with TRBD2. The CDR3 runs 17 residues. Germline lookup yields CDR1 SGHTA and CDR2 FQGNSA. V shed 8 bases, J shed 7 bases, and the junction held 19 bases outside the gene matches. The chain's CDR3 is CASCPGGTKSLSGELFF. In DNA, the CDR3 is TGTGCCAGCTGCCCCGGGGGGACGAAATCCTTGAGCGGGGAGCTGTTTTTT. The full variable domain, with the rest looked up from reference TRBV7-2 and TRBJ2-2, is GAGVSQSPSNKVTEKGKDVELRCDPISGHTALYWYRQSLGQGLEFLIYFQGNSAPDKSGLPSDRFSAERTGGSVSTLTIQRTQQEDSAVYLCASCPGGTKSLSGELFFGEGSRLTVL.

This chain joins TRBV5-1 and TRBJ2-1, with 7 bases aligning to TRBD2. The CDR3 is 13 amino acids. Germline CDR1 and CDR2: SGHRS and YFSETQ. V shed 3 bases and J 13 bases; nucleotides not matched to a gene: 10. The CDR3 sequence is CASSSWGGTEQFF. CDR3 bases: TGCGCCAGCAGCTCTTGGGGGGGAACGGAACAGTTCTTC.

The CDR3 DNA sequence: TGTGCCAGCAGCTTAGATGGCCTAGCGGGGCGCGAGCAGTACTTC. It encodes CASSLDGLAGREQYF. The V and J genes are TRBV11-3 and TRBJ2-7; 9 bases fit TRBD2. The trim removed 0 bases at V and 6 bases at J, leaving 6 bases unmatched. CDR1 and CDR2 (germline): SGHNT, YENEEA. The CDR3 runs 15 residues.

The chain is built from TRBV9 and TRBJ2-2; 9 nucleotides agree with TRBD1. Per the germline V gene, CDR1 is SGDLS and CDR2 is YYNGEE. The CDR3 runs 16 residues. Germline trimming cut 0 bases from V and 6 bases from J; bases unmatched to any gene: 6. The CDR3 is CASSVDPGTGSGELFF. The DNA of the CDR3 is TGTGCCAGCAGCGTAGACCCCGGGACAGGGTCCGGGGAGCTGTTTTTT.

The DNA for the CDR3 is TGTGCCAGCAGCCGACAGGGGGCGATCGGGGGCACTGAAGCTTTCTTT. Protein sequence: CASSRQGAIGGTEAFF. The rearrangement uses TRBV28 and TRBJ1-1; 10 nucleotides match TRBD1. V dropped 6 bases and J dropped 4; count of bases not matched to a gene: 11. CDR1 and CDR2 (germline): MDHEN, SYDVKM. There are 16 residues in the CDR3.

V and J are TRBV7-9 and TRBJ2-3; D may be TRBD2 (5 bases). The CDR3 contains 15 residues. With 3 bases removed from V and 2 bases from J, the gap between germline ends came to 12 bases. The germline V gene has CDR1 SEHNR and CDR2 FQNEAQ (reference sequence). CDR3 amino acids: CASSLLSGNTDTQYF. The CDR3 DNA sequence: TGTGCCAGCAGCTTGCTCAGCGGAAACACAGATACGCAGTATTTT.

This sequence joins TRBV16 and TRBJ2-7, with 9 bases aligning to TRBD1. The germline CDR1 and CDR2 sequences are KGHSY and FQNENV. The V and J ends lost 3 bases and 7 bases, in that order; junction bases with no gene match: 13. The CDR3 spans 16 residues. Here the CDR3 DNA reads TGTGCCAGCAGCCACACCGGGACAGGGACCGACGGGGAGCAGTACTTC. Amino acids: CASSHTGTGTDGEQYF.

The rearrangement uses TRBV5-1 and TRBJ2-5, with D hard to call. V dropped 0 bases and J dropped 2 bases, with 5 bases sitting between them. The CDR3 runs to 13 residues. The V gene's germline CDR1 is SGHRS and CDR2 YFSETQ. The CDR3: CASSLVPQETQYF. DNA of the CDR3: TGCGCCAGCAGCTTGGTCCCTCAAGAGACCCAGTACTTC.

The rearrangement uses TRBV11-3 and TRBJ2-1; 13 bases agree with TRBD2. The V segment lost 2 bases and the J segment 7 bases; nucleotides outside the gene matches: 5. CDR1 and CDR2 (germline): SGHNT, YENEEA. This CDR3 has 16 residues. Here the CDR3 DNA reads TGTGCCAGCAGCTTAACACTAGCGGGGGGGCGGAATGAGCAGTTCTTC. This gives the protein CASSLTLAGGRNEQFF.

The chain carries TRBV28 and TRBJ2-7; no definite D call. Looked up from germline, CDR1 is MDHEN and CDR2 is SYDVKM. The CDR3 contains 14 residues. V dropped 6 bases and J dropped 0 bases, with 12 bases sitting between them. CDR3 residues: CASRWSPSSYEQYF. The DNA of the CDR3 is TGTGCCAGCAGATGGTCCCCGAGCTCCTACGAGCAGTACTTC.

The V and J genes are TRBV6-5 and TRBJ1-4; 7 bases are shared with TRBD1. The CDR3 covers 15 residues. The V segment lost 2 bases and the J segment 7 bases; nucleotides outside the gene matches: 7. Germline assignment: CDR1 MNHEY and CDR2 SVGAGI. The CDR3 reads CASSYTTGLREKLFF. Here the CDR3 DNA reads TGTGCCAGCAGTTACACGACAGGGCTGCGTGAAAAACTGTTTTTT.

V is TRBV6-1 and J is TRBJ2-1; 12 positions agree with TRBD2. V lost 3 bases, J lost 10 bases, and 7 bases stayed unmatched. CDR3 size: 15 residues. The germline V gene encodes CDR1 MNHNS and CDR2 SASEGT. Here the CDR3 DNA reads TGTGCCAGCAGTGAGACTAGCGGGGGAGGGGGCGAGCAGTTCTTC. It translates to CASSETSGGGGEQFF.

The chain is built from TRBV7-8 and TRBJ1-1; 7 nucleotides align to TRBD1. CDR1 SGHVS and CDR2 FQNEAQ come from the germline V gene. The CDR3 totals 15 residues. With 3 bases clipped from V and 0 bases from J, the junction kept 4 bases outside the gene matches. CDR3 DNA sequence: TGTGCCAGCAGCTTGGGGACAGCTATGAACACTGAAGCTTTCTTT. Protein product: CASSLGTAMNTEAFF. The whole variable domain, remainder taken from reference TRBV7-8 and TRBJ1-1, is GAGVSQSPRYKVAKRGQDVALRCDPISGHVSLFWYQQALGQGPEFLTYFQNEAQLDKSGLPSDRFFAERPEGSVSTLKIQRTQQEDSAVYLCASSLGTAMNTEAFFGQGTRLTVV.

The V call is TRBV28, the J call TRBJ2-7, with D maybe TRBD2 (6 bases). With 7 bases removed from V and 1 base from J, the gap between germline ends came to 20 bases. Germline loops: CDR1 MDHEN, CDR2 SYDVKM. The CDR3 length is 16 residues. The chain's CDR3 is CASTTFGGVGSYEQYF. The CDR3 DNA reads TGTGCCAGCACCACCTTCGGGGGAGTGGGGTCCTACGAGCAGTACTTC.

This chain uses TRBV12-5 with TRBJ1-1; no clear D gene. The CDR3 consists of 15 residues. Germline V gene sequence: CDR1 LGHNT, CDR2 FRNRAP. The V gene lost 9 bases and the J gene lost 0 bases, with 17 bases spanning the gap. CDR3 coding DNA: TGTGCTAGCGGGCGGGCTAGCGGGTTGAACACTGAAGCTTTCTTT. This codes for CASGRASGLNTEAFF.

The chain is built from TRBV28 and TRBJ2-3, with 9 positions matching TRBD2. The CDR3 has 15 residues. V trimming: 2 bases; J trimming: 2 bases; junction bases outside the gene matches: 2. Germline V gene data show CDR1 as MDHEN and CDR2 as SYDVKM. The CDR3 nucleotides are TGTGCCAGCAGTTTACTAGCGGGGTCCACAGATACGCAGTATTTT. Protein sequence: CASSLLAGSTDTQYF. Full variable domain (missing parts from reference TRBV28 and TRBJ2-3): DVKVTQSSRYLVKRTGEKVFLECVQDMDHENMFWYRQDPGLGLRLIYFSYDVKMKEKGDIPEGYSVSREKKERFSLILESASTNQTSMYLCASSLLAGSTDTQYFGPGTRLTVL.

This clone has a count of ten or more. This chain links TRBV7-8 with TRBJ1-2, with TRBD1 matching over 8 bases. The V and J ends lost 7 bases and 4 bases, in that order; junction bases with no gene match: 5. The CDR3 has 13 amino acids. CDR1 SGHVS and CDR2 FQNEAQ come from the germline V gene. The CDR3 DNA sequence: TGTGCCAGCACCGGACAGGGAGGCTATGGCTACACCTTC. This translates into CASTGQGGYGYTF. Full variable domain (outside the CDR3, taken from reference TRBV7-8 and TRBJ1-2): GAGVSQSPRYKVAKRGQDVALRCDPISGHVSLFWYQQALGQGPEFLTYFQNEAQLDKSGLPSDRFFAERPEGSVSTLKIQRTQQEDSAVYLCASTGQGGYGYTFGSGTRLTVV.